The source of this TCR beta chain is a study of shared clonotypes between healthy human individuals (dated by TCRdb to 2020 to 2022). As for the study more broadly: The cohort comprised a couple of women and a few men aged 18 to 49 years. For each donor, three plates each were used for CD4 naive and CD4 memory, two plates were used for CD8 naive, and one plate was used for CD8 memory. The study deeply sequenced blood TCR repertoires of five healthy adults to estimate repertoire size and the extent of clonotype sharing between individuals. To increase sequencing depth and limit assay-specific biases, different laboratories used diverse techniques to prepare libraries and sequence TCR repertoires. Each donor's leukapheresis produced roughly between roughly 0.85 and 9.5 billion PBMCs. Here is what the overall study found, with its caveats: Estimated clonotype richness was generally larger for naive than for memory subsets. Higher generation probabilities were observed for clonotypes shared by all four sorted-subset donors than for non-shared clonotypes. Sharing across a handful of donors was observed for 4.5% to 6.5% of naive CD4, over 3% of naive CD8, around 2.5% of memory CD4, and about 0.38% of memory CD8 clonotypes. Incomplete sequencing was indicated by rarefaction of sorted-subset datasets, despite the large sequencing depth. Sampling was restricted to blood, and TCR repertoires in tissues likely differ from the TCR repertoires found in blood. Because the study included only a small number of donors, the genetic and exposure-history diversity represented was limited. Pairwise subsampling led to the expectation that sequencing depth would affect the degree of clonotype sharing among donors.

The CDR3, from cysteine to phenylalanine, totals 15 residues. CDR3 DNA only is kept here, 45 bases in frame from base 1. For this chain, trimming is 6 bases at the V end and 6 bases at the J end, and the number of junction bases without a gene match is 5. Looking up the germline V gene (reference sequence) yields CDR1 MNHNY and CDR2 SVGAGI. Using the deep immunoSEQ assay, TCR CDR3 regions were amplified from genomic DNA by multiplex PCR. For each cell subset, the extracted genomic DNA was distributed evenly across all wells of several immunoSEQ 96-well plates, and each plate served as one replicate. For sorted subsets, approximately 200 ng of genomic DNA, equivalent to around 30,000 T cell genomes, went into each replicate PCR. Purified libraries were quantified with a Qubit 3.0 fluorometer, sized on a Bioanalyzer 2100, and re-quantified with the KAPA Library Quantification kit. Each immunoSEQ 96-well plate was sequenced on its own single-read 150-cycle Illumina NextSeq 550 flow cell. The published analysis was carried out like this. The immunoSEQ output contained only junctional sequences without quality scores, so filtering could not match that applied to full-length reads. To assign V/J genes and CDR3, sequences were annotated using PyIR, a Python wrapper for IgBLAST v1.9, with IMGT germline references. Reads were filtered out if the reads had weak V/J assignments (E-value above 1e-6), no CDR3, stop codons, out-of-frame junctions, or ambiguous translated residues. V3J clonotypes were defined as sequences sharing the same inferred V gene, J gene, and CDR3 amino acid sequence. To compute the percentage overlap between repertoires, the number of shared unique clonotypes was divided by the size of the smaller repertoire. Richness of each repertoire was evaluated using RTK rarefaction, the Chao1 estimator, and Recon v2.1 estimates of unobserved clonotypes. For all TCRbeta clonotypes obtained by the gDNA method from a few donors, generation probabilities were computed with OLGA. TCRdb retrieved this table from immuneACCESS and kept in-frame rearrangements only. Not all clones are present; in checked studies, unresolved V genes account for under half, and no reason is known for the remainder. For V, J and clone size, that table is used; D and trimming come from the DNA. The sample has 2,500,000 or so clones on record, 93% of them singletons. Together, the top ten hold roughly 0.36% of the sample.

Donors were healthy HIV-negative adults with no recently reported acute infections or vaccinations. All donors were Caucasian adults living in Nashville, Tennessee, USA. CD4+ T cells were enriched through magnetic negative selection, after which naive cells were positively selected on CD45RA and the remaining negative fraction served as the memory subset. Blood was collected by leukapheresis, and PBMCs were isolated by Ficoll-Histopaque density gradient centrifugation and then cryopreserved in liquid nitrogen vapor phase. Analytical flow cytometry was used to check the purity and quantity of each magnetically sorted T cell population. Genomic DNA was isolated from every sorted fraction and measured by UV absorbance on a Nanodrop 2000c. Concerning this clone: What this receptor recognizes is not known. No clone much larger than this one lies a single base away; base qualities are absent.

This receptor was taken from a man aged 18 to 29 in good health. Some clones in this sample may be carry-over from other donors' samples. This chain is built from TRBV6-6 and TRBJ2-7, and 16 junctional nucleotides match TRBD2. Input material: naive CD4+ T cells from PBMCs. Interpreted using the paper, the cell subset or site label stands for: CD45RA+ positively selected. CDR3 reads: CASSRGTSGRGEQYF. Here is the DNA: TGTGCCAGCAGCAGGGGGACTAGCGGGAGGGGCGAGCAGTACTTC.